These T cell receptor beta chains were read from a single sample in a study of a mutant IDH1 vaccine in newly diagnosed glioma. For these receptors, no antigen is known. This table comes from immunoSEQ multiplex PCR, and its TCRdb copy is limited to in-frame clones, with some not included. The table shows about 55,000 clones, with over 70% occurring only once. The starting material was PBMCs, obtained from a glioma patient whose treatment included an IDH1 peptide vaccine. These receptors all come from a man in his forties with glioma. Each CDR3 is given with its conserved first and last residue. D genes are given only for firm matches. Part of the rows lack a size; the others show once, few, many or a class for expanded clones.

TRBV6-1,-,TRBJ1-5,-,TGTGCCAGCAACCAGAGGCAGACTAATCAGCCCCAGCATTTT,CASNQRQTNQPQHF
TRBV5-1,TRBD1,TRBJ1-4,-,TGCGCCAGCAGCTTGGCACCGGGACAGCAAAATGAAAAACTGTTTTTT,CASSLAPGQQNEKLFF
TRBV19,TRBD1,TRBJ1-2,few,TGTGCCAGTAGTATCCGGGACAGGGGGCGCGATGGCTACACCTTC,CASSIRDRGRDGYTF
TRBV7-7,TRBD1,TRBJ2-2,-,TGTGCTAGCAGCTCCGGGTCGGCAGGGGGCCGTGGCGGGGAGCTGTTTTTT,CASSSGSAGGRGGELFF
TRBV5-4,-,TRBJ1-6,-,TGTGCCAGCAGCCCGGGAGGGACTTCTTATAATTCACCCCTCCACTTT,CASSPGGTSYNSPLHF
TRBV18,-,TRBJ1-5,-,TGTGCCAGCTCACCAGGTGGGGGAAGCAATCAGCCCCAGCATTTT,CASSPGGGSNQPQHF
TRBV5-1,-,TRBJ2-7,-,TGCGCCAGCCAGACAGTGGGGGGCTACGAGCAGTACTTC,CASQTVGGYEQYF
TRBV7-8,-,TRBJ1-1,-,TGTGCCAGCAGCTTAGTAACGAACACTGAAGCTTTCTTT,CASSLVTNTEAFF
TRBV1,-,TRBJ2-7,-,TGCACCACGGAGGCGGCGGCTACCTACGAGCAGTACTTC,CTTEAAATYEQYF
TRBV19,TRBD2,TRBJ2-1,once,TGTGCCAGTAGTATTCCGGGACTAGCCCATGAGCAGTTCTTC,CASSIPGLAHEQFF
TRBV4-1,-,TRBJ1-6,-,TGCGCCAGCAGCCAAGATCCCTATCAGGGCACGTTTTCACCCCTCCACTTT,CASSQDPYQGTFSPLHF
TRBV18,TRBD1,TRBJ1-1,-,TGTGCCAGCTCACCACGGCAGATTTGGCAGGGGGCTGAAGCTTTCTTT,CASSPRQIWQGAEAFF
TRBV7-9,TRBD2,TRBJ2-5,-,TGTGCCAGCAGCACGCGACTAGCGGGGGGGCAGGTAGAGACCCAGTACTTC,CASSTRLAGGQVETQYF
TRBV5-4,-,TRBJ1-2,few,TGTGCCAGCAGCTTGGCCCAGACAGTGAATGGCTACACCTTC,CASSLAQTVNGYTF
TRBV21-1,-,TRBJ1-5,-,TGTGCCAGCAGAGCGGCGGGTGCGCAGCCCCAGCATTTT,CASRAAGAQPQHF
TRBV7-2,-,TRBJ1-2,once,TGTGCCAGCAGCTTAATTCAGGGGATTTATGGCTACACCTTC,CASSLIQGIYGYTF
TRBV2,-,TRBJ2-3,-,TGTGCCAGCAGCCCTGGGGGCGGGGGAACAGATACGCAGTATTTT,CASSPGGGGTDTQYF
TRBV7-8,-,TRBJ1-4,-,TGTGCCAGCAGCTTAGGGAGGACGTTCGATGAAAAACTGTTTTTT,CASSLGRTFDEKLFF
TRBV4-2,-,TRBJ1-5,-,TGTGCCAGCAGCCAAGAGCCAGGCAGCAATCAGCCCCAGCATTTT,CASSQEPGSNQPQHF
TRBV7-9,TRBD1,TRBJ1-6,-,TGTGCCAGCAGCTTAGATGGCAGGGGGCGCGGGAATTCACCCCTCCACTTT,CASSLDGRGRGNSPLHF
TRBV7-3,-,TRBJ1-2,-,TGTGCCAGCGGTTTCAGGGGCTATGGCTACACCTTC,CASGFRGYGYTF
TRBV7-9,-,TRBJ1-1,few,TGTGCCAGCAGCCCCGAACAGCCGAACACTGAAGCTTTCTTT,CASSPEQPNTEAFF
TRBV7-9,TRBD2,TRBJ2-5,once,TGTGCCAGCAGCCCGCCCCTACGGGGGGGCCGAGAGACCCAGTACTTC,CASSPPLRGGRETQYF
TRBV30,-,TRBJ1-3,few,TGTGCCTGGACGACAGGTGGAAACACCATATATTTT,CAWTTGGNTIYF
TRBV14,-,TRBJ1-6,-,TGTGCCAGCAGCCCCCTTAGAGGGGTGCATTCACCCCTCCACTTT,CASSPLRGVHSPLHF
TRBV5-6,-,TRBJ1-2,-,TGTGCCAGCAGCTTGTCAGGGACTAACTATGGCTACACCTTC,CASSLSGTNYGYTF
TRBV6-5,-,TRBJ1-4,-,TGTGCCAGCAGCCGCTCTCCATTGGGGAATGAAAAACTGTTTTTT,CASSRSPLGNEKLFF
TRBV30,-,TRBJ1-1,-,TGTGCCTGGTCAAGGAGGAACACTGAAGCTTTCTTT,CAWSRRNTEAFF
TRBV6-1,TRBD1,TRBJ1-3,-,TGTGCCAGCAGTAGAGGACAGGCGGGAAACACCATATATTTT,CASSRGQAGNTIYF